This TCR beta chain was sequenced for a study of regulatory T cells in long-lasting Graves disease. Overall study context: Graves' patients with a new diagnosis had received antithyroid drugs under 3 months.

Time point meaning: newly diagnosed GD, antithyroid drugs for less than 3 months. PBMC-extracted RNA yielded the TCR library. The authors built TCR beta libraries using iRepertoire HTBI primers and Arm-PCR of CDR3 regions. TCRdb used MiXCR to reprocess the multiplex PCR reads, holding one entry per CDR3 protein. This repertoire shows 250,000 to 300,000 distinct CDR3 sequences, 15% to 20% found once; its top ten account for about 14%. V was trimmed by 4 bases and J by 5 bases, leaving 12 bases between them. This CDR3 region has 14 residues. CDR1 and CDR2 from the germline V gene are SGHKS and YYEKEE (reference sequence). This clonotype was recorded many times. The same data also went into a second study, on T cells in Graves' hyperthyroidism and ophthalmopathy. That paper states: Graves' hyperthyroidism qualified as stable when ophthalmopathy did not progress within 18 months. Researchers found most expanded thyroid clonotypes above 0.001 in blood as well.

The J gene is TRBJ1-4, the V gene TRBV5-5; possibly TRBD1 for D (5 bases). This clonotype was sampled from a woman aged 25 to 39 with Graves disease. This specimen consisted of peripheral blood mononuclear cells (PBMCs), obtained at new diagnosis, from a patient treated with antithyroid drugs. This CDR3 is CASSTGLLNEKLFF. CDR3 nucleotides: TGTGCCAGCAGCACGGGACTTTTGAATGAAAAACTGTTTTTT.